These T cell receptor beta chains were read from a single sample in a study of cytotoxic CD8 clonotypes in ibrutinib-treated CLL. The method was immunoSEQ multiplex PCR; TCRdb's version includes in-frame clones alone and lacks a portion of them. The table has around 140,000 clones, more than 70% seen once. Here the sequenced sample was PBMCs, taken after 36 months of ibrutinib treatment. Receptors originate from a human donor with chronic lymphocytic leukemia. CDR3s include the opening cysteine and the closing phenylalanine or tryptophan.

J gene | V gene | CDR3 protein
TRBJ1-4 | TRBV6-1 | CASSDNDEKLFF
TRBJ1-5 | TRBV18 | CASSADENQPQHF
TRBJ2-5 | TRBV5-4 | CASSLGQGWAQETQYF
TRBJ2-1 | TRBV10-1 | CATSGGRLNNEQFF
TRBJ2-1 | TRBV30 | CAWSKRTSGTTYSYNEQFF
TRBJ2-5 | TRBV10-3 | CAISAWRGQETQYF
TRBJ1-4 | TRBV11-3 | CASSSPGDNEKLFF
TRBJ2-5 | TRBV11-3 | CASSRTRTSGGQETQYF
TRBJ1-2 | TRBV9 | CASSGKRTDYYGYTF
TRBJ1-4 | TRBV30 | CAWSTVKANEKLFF
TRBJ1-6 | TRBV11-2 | CASSNTGTGGSPLHF
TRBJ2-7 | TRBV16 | CASSQSLWTYEQYF
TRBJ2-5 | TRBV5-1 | CASSHVPGMGEETQYF
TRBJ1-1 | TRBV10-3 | CAISAVRVNTEAFF
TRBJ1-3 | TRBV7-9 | CASSTRTLSSGNTIYF
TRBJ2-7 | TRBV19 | CASSTGQGATYEQYF
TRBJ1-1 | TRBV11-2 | CASSTGGPGAFF
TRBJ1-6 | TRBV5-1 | CASSQQPDRVSPLHF
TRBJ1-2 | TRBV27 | CASRRTVSDHGYTF
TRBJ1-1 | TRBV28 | CATNWVWAGMDTEAFF
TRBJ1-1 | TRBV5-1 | CASGRGGTEAFF
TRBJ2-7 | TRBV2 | CASEEGEQYF
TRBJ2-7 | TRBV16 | CASSPQGARYEQYF
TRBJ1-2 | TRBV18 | CASSPFGRADYGYTF
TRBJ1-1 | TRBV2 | CASSGRRTENTEAFF
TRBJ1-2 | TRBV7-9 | CASSQQTGDGYTF
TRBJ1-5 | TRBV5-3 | CARSFIWHQPQHF
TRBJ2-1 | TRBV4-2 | CASSHGTETYNEQFF
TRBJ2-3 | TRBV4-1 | CASSQDAGLAAPSTDTQYF
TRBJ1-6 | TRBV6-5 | CASTSHFSSPLHF
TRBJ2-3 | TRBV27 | CASSFWGGGTDTQYF
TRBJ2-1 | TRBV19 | CASSELVQDYNEQFF
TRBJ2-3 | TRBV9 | CASSERTGGPTDTQYF
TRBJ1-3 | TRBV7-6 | CASSPGSLGSGNTIYF
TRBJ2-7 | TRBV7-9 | CASSLGEQYF
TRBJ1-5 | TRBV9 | CASGRQGDSNQPQHF
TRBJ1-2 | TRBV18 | CASSPQWQDGYTF
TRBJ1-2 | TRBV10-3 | CAIRGVGYGYTF
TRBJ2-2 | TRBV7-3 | CASSLGRSGELFF
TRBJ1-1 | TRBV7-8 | CASSLVLWTGNTEAFF
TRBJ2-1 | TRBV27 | CASSPIAGAGYNEQFF
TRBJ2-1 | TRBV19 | CASSMLVNEQFF
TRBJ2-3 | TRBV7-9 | CASSLEDRFSTDTQYF
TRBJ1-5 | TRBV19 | CASSMNRGTNQPQHF
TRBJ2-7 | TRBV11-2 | CASSPITGYYEQYF
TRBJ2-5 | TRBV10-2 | CASIKGGVQETQYF
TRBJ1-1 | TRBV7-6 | CASSLAIKSGATEAFF
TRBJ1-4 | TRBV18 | CASSPRTGTFEKLFF
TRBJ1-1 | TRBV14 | CASSQVTGAEAFF
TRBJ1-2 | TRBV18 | CASSQTGEDGYTF
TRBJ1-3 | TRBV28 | CASSPWDSGNTIYF
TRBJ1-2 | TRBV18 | CASSLSGTGGLFYGYTF
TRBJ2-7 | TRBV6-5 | CASSLLAGVYEQYF
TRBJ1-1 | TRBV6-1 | CASENRGQGTEAFF
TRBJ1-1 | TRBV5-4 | CASSLGQGKEAFF
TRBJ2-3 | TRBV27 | CASSYRGRGGTDTQYF
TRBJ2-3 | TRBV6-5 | CATRTLSTDTQYF
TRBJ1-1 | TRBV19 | CASSEGQGWNTEAFF
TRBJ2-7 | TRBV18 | CASSPRGPQYEQYF